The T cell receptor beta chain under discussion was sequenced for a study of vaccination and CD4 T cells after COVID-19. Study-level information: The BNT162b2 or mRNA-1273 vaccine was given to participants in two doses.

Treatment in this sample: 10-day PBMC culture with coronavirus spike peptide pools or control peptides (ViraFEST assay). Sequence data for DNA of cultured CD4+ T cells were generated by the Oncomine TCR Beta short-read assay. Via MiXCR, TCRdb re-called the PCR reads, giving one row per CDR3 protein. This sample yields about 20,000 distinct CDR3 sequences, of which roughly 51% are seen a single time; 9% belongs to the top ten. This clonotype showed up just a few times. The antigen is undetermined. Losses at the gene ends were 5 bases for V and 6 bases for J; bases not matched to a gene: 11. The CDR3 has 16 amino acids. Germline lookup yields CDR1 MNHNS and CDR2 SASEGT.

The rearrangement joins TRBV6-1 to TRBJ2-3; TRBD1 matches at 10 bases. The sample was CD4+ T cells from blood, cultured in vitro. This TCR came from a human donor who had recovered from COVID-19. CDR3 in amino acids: CASSPRRTGGGDTQYF. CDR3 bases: TGTGCCAGCAGTCCCAGAAGGACAGGGGGAGGTGATACGCAGTATTTT.